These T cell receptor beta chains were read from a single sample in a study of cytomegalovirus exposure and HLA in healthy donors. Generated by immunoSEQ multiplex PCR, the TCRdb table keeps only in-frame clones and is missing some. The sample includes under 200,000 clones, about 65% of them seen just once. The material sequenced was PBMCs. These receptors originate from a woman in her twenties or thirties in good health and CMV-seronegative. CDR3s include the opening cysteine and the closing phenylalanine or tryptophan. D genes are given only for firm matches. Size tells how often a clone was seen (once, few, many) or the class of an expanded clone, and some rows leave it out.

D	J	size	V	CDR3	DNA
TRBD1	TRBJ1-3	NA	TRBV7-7	CASSQDRGNTIYF	TGTGCTAGCAGCCAAGACAGGGGCAACACCATATATTTT
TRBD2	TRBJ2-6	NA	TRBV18	CASSPLAGKISGANVLTF	TGTGCCAGCTCACCCCTAGCGGGAAAAATCTCTGGGGCCAACGTCCTGACTTTC
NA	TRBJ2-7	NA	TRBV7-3	CASSPTSNYEQYF	TGTGCCAGCAGTCCAACTAGTAACTACGAGCAGTACTTC
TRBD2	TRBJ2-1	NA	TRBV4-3	CASSQVSGGIVGEQFF	TGCGCCAGCAGCCAAGTTTCCGGGGGGATTGTGGGTGAGCAGTTCTTC
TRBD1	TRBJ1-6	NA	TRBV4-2	CASSQEWDRGSPLHF	TGTGCCAGCAGCCAAGAATGGGACAGAGGTTCACCCCTCCACTTT
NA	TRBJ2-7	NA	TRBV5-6	CASRSGLEQYF	TGTGCCAGCAGGTCTGGACTAGAGCAGTACTTC
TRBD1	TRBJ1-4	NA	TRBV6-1	CASSETGTNEKLFF	TGTGCCAGCAGTGAGACAGGGACTAATGAAAAACTGTTTTTT
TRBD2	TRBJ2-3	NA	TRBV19	CASSGGGESDTQYF	TGTGCCAGTAGCGGCGGGGGGGAGTCAGATACGCAGTATTTT
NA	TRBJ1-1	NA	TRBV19	CASNQALNTEAFF	TGTGCCAGTAACCAGGCCTTGAACACTGAAGCTTTCTTT
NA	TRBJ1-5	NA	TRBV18	CASSPRYLAENSNQPQHF	TGTGCCAGCTCACCCCGATATCTAGCCGAGAATAGCAATCAGCCCCAGCATTTT
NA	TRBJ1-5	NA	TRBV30	CAWSLLGLNSNQPQHF	TGTGCCTGGAGTCTTCTGGGGCTCAATAGCAATCAGCCCCAGCATTTT
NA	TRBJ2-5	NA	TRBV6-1	CASSEKGTLTQYF	TGTGCCAGCAGTGAAAAAGGGACTTTGACCCAGTACTTC
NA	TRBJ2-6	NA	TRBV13	CATQAAGDPSGANVLTF	TGTGCCACCCAAGCGGCGGGTGATCCGTCTGGGGCCAACGTCCTGACTTTC
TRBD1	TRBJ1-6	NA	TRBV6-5	CASSYSGTGASPLHF	TGTGCCAGCAGTTACTCTGGGACAGGGGCTTCACCCCTCCACTTT
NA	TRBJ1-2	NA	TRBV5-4	CASSLAQWDYGYTF	TGTGCCAGCAGCTTGGCACAGTGGGACTATGGCTACACCTTC
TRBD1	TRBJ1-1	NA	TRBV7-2	CASSPSTGMNIEAFF	TGTGCCAGCAGCCCCTCGACAGGGATGAACATTGAAGCTTTCTTT
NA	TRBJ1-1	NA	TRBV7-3	CASSSGRDSEAFF	TGTGCCAGCAGCTCAGGCAGGGACTCTGAAGCTTTCTTT
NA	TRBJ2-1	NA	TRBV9	CASSVDNYNEQFF	TGTGCCAGCAGCGTAGACAACTACAATGAGCAGTTCTTC
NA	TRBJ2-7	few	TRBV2	CASSGYTAQYF	TGTGCCAGCAGTGGGTACACCGCGCAGTACTTC
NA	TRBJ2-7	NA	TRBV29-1	CSVAGGLGFEQYF	TGCAGCGTTGCTGGAGGGTTGGGTTTCGAGCAGTACTTC
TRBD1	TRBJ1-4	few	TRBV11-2	CASSFTSGQGDEKLFF	TGTGCCAGCAGCTTCACCTCGGGACAGGGAGATGAAAAACTGTTTTTT
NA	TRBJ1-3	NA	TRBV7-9	CASSPGFSGNTIYF	TGTGCCAGCAGCCCAGGGTTCTCTGGAAACACCATATATTTT
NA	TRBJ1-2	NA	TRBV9	CASSVEDRTGYTF	TGTGCCAGCAGCGTAGAGGACAGAACTGGCTACACCTTC
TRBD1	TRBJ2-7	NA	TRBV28	CASTWAGGNYEQYF	TGTGCCAGTACCTGGGCAGGGGGCAACTACGAGCAGTACTTC
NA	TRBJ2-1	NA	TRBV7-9	CASSSPSNEQFF	TGTGCCAGCAGCTCCCCCTCCAATGAGCAGTTCTTC
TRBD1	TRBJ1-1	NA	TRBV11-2	CASSLDHRDSTVMNTEAFF	TGTGCCAGCAGCTTAGATCACCGGGACAGTACCGTCATGAACACTGAAGCTTTCTTT
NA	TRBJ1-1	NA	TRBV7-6	CASRSQGNTEAFF	TGTGCCAGCAGGTCACAGGGGAACACTGAAGCTTTCTTT
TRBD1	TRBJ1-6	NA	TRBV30	CAWGAGTGEVSPLHF	TGTGCCTGGGGGGCCGGGACAGGGGAAGTATCACCCCTCCACTTT
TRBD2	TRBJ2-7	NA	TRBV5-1	CASSLVGSGRVQDEQYF	TGCGCCAGCAGCTTGGTGGGTAGCGGGAGGGTCCAGGACGAGCAGTACTTC
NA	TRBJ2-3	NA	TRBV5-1	CASSLALDFVSDTQYF	TGCGCCAGCAGCTTGGCCTTGGACTTTGTCTCAGATACGCAGTATTTT
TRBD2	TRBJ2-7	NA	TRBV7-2	CASSLGTSGSYEQYF	TGTGCCAGCAGCTTGGGGACTAGCGGGAGCTACGAGCAGTACTTC
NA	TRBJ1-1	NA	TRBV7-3	CASSFSQNTEAFF	TGTGCCAGCAGCTTTTCACAGAACACTGAAGCTTTCTTT
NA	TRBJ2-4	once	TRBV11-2	CASQPTGDIQYF	TGTGCCAGCCAGCCGACAGGAGACATTCAGTACTTC
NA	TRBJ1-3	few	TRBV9	CASSSSAFSGNTIYF	TGTGCCAGCAGCTCATCAGCGTTTTCTGGAAACACCATATATTTT
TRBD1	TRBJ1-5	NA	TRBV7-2	CASSPTLSGQINQPQHF	TGTGCCAGCAGCCCTACGCTATCGGGACAGATCAATCAGCCCCAGCATTTT
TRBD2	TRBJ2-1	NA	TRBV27	CASSSLAGGPLYNEQFF	TGTGCCAGCAGTTCACTAGCGGGGGGCCCCTTATACAATGAGCAGTTCTTC